The 18 T cell receptor beta chains listed next were all sequenced from one sample in a study of identical twins. TCRdb re-called the 5' RACE reads with MiXCR, one entry per CDR3 protein. In the table there are 400,000 to 500,000 distinct CDR3 sequences, roughly 18% of which are singletons. The source material was naive T cells sorted from blood. These receptors were obtained from a man aged 50 to 60 in good health.

V gene TRBV20-1 combines with J gene TRBJ2-1; D may be TRBD2 (6 bases). The CDR3 runs 13 residues. The V and J ends lost 5 bases and 3 bases respectively, with 11 bases between them. Germline V gives CDR1 DFQATT, CDR2 SNEGSKA (reference sequence). The CDR3 is CSAPRDFYNEQFF. The CDR3 nucleotides read TGCAGTGCTCCGCGGGACTTCTACAATGAGCAGTTCTTC.

The chain links TRBV5-5 to TRBJ2-5; either TRBD1 or TRBD2 may supply D (5 bases each). Germline CDR1 reads SGHKS; CDR2 reads YYEKEE (reference sequence). Between the trimmed V and J ends, which lost 1 base and 0 bases, there was a span of 7 bases. The CDR3 covers 14 residues. DNA of the CDR3: TGTGCCAGCAGCTTGTGGGGGAACCAAGAGACCCAGTACTTC. Translated, it gives CASSLWGNQETQYF.

This clonotype occurred a few times. The chain uses TRBV7-9 and TRBJ2-5; D unresolved. CDR1 is SEHNR, CDR2 FQNEAQ, per germline (reference sequence). CDR3 length: 17 residues. Trimming took 5 bases from V and 10 from J, leaving 29 bases between them. The CDR3 region is CASSPSGGTAGGVVQYF. CDR3 nucleotide sequence: TGTGCCAGCAGCCCATCGGGTGGTACTGCCGGTGGGGTAGTCCAGTACTTC.

This sequence joins TRBV28 and TRBJ2-7, with unresolved D. Trimming took 8 bases from V and 2 from J, leaving 10 bases between them. This CDR3 contains 12 residues. Germline assignment: CDR1 MDHEN and CDR2 SYDVKM. CDR3 sequence: CASLRSPYEQYF. The CDR3 DNA follows: TGTGCCAGCCTCCGAAGTCCCTACGAGCAGTACTTC.

This clonotype was picked up many times. The rearrangement joins TRBV6-6 to TRBJ1-1; D is uncertain. CDR1 is MNHNY, CDR2 SVGAGI, per germline (reference sequence). V lost 5 bases and J 0 bases, leaving 7 bases between the germline ends. The CDR3 is 13 amino acids. CDR3: CASSVGLNTEAFF. CDR3 DNA sequence: TGTGCCAGCAGTGTCGGGCTGAACACTGAAGCTTTCTTT.

This clonotype was recorded a few times. The junction departs from germline at one end; a sequencing error may be responsible. V and J are TRBV7-3 and TRBJ2-7; 9 nucleotides match TRBD2. Germline loops: CDR1 SGHTA, CDR2 FQGTGA. The CDR3 is 15 amino acids. The CDR3 DNA is TGTGCCAGCAGCTTAAAAGCGGGAGGCTCCCACGAGCAGTACTTC. This sequence encodes CASSLKAGGSHEQYF.

The CDR3 is CATSGNRAGYNEQFF. CDR3 nucleotides: TGTGCCACCAGTGGTAACAGGGCCGGCTACAATGAGCAGTTCTTC. The chain links TRBV24-1 to TRBJ2-1; a possible D gene is TRBD1 (6 bases). Per germline, CDR1 KGHDR and CDR2 SFDVKD. V shed 5 bases and J shed 3 bases, with 13 bases lying between them. This CDR3 comprises 15 residues.

V and J are TRBV20-1 and TRBJ2-7, with 9 bases fitting TRBD1. V lost 1 base and J lost 4; bases outside the gene matches: 5. Germline V lookup: CDR1 DFQATT, CDR2 SNEGSKA (reference sequence). The length of the CDR3 is 14 residues. CDR3 amino acids: CSARVPGQGYEQYF. The CDR3, as DNA: TGCAGTGCTAGAGTCCCGGGACAGGGATACGAGCAGTACTTC.

This rearrangement joins TRBV5-5 to TRBJ2-1; TRBD2 agrees at 10 bases. CDR3 length: 16 amino acids. J gave up 3 bases and V 2 bases, and 5 bases lay outside the gene matches. Germline-derived CDR1 and CDR2 are SGHKS and YYEKEE (reference sequence). CDR3 coding DNA: TGTGCCAGCAGCTTCCAGCGGGGGGGCCGCTACAATGAGCAGTTCTTC. This codes for CASSFQRGGRYNEQFF.

The rearrangement uses TRBV19 and TRBJ1-5; the D gene is possibly TRBD1 (6 bases). CDR3 size: 14 residues. The V end lost 6 bases, the J end lost 6 bases, and 15 bases lay between the germline ends. Germline values: CDR1 LNHDA, CDR2 SQIVND (reference sequence). The CDR3 bases are TGTGCCAGTAGGCAAACAGGGATGGCTCAGCCCCAGCATTTT. It is translated as CASRQTGMAQPQHF.

This chain joins TRBV12-3 or TRBV12-4 and TRBJ1-2; D perhaps matches TRBD1 (6 bases). The V gene lost 1 base and the J gene lost 7 bases, with 13 bases spanning the gap. The length of the CDR3 is 14 residues. The CDR3 loop is CASSLGQGLSGYTF. The CDR3 DNA follows: TGTGCCAGCAGTTTAGGGCAGGGGTTGAGTGGCTACACCTTC.

This clonotype came up once. The DNA of the CDR3 is TGTGCCAGCAGCGTAGAAGTGAGGTTTGGAGAGACCCAGTACTTC. Its translation is CASSVEVRFGETQYF. The chain carries TRBV9 and TRBJ2-5; D not resolved. The CDR3 totals 15 residues. Trimming removed 0 bases at V and 4 bases at J, with 13 bases between. The V gene's germline CDR1 is SGDLS and CDR2 YYNGEE.

The rearrangement joins TRBV20-1 to TRBJ2-5; 7 bases align to TRBD2. This CDR3 has 16 residues. V was clipped by 0 bases and J by 5 bases; unmatched bases: 12. Germline values: CDR1 DFQATT, CDR2 SNEGSKA (reference sequence). For the CDR3, the DNA is TGCAGTGCTAGAGATCTTTCTAGCGGTTATTGGGAGACCCAGTACTTC. Encoded protein: CSARDLSSGYWETQYF.

The chain joins TRBV19 to TRBJ1-1; 8 positions match TRBD1. The V segment lost 6 bases and the J segment 2 bases; nucleotides outside the gene matches: 5. Looked up from germline, CDR1 is LNHDA and CDR2 is SQIVND (reference sequence). The CDR3 consists of 14 residues. CDR3 in DNA: TGTGCCAGTAGCGACAGGGGCTCCAACACTGAAGCTTTCTTT. This gives the protein CASSDRGSNTEAFF.

V is TRBV18 and J is TRBJ1-1; the match to TRBD1 covers 7 bases. CDR3 length: 13 residues. J gave up 6 bases and V 2 bases, and 3 bases lay outside the gene matches. Germline CDR1 is KGHSH and CDR2 is LQKENI. The CDR3 sequence is CASSPNQGAEAFF. In DNA, the CDR3 is TGTGCCAGCTCACCAAATCAGGGGGCTGAAGCTTTCTTT.

On this clonotype: One base away lies a much larger clone, so this may be a sequencing read error. The genes are TRBV5-1 and TRBJ2-7, with D possibly TRBD1 on 5 matching bases. The CDR3 loop spans 14 amino acids. V dropped 4 bases and J dropped 4 bases, with 15 bases sitting between them. Germline CDR1 is SGHRS and CDR2 is YFSETQ. The CDR3 sequence is CASSLLGVGYEQYF. The CDR3 DNA is TGCGCCAGCAGCCTTCTAGGGGTTGGGTACGAGCAGTACTTC.

This clonotype was counted at least ten times. V and J are TRBV29-1 and TRBJ2-1; 9 bases align to TRBD2. The CDR3 contains 13 residues. The germline CDR1 and CDR2 sequences are SQVTM and ANQGSEA. The V gene end was trimmed by 6 bases and the J gene end by 0 bases; junction bases not matched to a gene: 0. In DNA form, the CDR3 reads TGCAGCGTGACTAGCGGCTCCTACAATGAGCAGTTCTTC. Its translation: CSVTSGSYNEQFF.

This clonotype appeared many times. The chain recombines TRBV20-1 with TRBJ1-2; TRBD1 matches at 11 bases. Germline CDR1 is DFQATT and CDR2 is SNEGSKA (reference sequence). CDR3 length: 15 amino acids. The V and J ends lost 1 base and 5 bases, in that order; junction bases with no gene match: 6. The CDR3 nucleotides read TGCAGTGCTAGAGCATCCGGGACAGGGGGTTATGGCTACACCTTC. Amino acid sequence: CSARASGTGGYGYTF.